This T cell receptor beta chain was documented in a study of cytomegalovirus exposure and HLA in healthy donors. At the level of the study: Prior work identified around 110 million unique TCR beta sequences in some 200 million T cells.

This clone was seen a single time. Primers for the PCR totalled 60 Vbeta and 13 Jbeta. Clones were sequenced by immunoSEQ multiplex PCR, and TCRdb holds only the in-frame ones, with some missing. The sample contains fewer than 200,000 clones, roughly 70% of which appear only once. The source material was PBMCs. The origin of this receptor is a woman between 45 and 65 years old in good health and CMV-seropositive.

The CDR3 sequence is CATSRGGGGYEQYF. The DNA of the CDR3 is TGTGCCACCAGCAGAGGAGGGGGTGGCTACGAGCAGTACTTC. The rearrangement uses TRBV15 and TRBJ2-7, with D perhaps matching TRBD1 (6 bases). The CDR3 spans 14 residues. The ends were cut back, 1 base at V and 3 bases at J, with 10 bases in the middle. Germline V gives CDR1 LNHNV, CDR2 YYDKDF (reference sequence).